This TCR beta chain was documented in a study of T cells in Graves' hyperthyroidism and ophthalmopathy. Overall study context: Peripheral blood was collected at initial diagnosis, before any treatment. General study findings and limits: Blood held most thyroid clonotypes expanded above 0.001 frequency. The model foresaw ophthalmopathy a median approximately 6.3 months prior to onset.

Concerning this clonotype: The antigen remains unidentified.

The CDR3 has 15 residues. Germline CDR1 reads SEHNR; CDR2 reads FQNEAQ (reference sequence). V lost 5 bases and J 5 bases, leaving 19 bases between the germline ends. RNA transcripts served as the template for amplifying TCR beta CDR3 regions. Initially, a first-round RT-PCR of the TCR CDR3 employed the HTBI primer set. MiXCR was run by TCRdb on the multiplex PCR reads, yielding one entry per CDR3 protein. The table shows approximately 600,000 distinct CDR3 sequences, with around 21% occurring only once. Uncontrolled infection, other autoimmune disease, pregnancy or lactation excluded patients. The TCR sequence derives from a man younger than 45 with Graves' ophthalmopathy. Sequenced: blood. The J gene is TRBJ2-7, the V gene TRBV7-9; D uncertain. The CDR3 DNA follows: TGTGCCAGCAGCCCCCAAGGAAGGGCGTTAGACGAGCAGTACTTC. As protein: CASSPQGRALDEQYF.